Listed below are T cell receptor beta chains from one sample, sequenced in a study of spatial heterogeneity in lung cancer. TCRdb passed the 5' RACE reads through MiXCR, listing each CDR3 protein once. The sample contains roughly 7,200 distinct CDR3 sequences, 18% of which appear only once. Sample: lung tumor tissue, taken at surgery. Receptors were obtained from a female donor with early-stage non-small cell lung cancer. Each CDR3 is given with its conserved first and last residue. A D gene is named only where the DNA matches it firmly. Clone size is given for some rows only: seen once, a few or many times, or a class if the clone is expanded.

TRBJ2-2 few TRBV6-2/TRBV6-3 NA TGTGCCAGCAGTTACTCGAGCTATTACACCGGGGAGCTGTTTTTT CASSYSSYYTGELFF
TRBJ2-5 NA TRBV5-1 TRBD2 TGCGCCAGCGGCCTAAGGACTAGCTATGAGACCCAGTACTTC CASGLRTSYETQYF
TRBJ1-2 NA TRBV29-1 NA TGCAGCGTGGCACCCGGGGTAGGCTACACCTTC CSVAPGVGYTF
TRBJ2-7 NA TRBV7-8 TRBD1 TGTGCCAGCAGCTCCGGGACAGGGATGTACGAGCAGTACTTC CASSSGTGMYEQYF
TRBJ2-2 NA TRBV7-3 NA TGTGCCAGCAGCTTAAGTGCAGGGGCGAACGGGGAGCTGTTTTTT CASSLSAGANGELFF
TRBJ1-3 few TRBV4-1 NA TGCGCCAGCAGCCAAGAACGGACAAGGGGAAACACCATATATTTT CASSQERTRGNTIYF
TRBJ2-7 NA TRBV6-1 NA TGTGCCAGCAGCAGGGTTCGGTACGAGCAGTACTTC CASSRVRYEQYF
TRBJ2-3 once TRBV29-1 NA TGCAGCGTTGAAGCTAGCACAGATACGCAGTATTTT CSVEASTDTQYF
TRBJ2-2 few TRBV29-1 NA TGCAGCGTTGTGAGGGGTAAAGCCGGGGAGCTGTTTTTT CSVVRGKAGELFF
TRBJ2-7 NA TRBV20-1 NA TGCAGTGCTAGAGGCACAGGCTACGAGCAGTACTTC CSARGTGYEQYF
TRBJ2-1 few TRBV11-3 TRBD1 TGTGCCAGCAGCTACCGGGACAGGGTAAATGAGCAGTTCTTC CASSYRDRVNEQFF
TRBJ1-1 NA TRBV15 TRBD1 TGTGCCACCAGCAGCTACAGGGGGAACACTGAAGCTTTCTTT CATSSYRGNTEAFF
TRBJ1-1 medium-sized TRBV7-9 NA TGTGCCAGCAGCAGAGGGCAGGTCCGCACTGAAGCTTTCTTT CASSRGQVRTEAFF
TRBJ2-7 NA TRBV5-1 TRBD2 TGCGCCAGCAGCCCCGGTTTCGCGGGGGGCCCCTACGAGCAGTACTTC CASSPGFAGGPYEQYF
TRBJ1-4 NA TRBV5-1 NA TGCGCCAGCAGTTTAGAAAATGAAAAACTGTTTTTT CASSLENEKLFF
TRBJ2-5 few TRBV5-1 TRBD2 TGCGCCAGCAGCTTGGCGACGGGGGGGCCTTCAGGGACCCAGTACTTC CASSLATGGPSGTQYF
TRBJ2-5 NA TRBV10-3 NA TGTGCCACCCGTTTCGGGGAGACCCAGTACTTC CATRFGETQYF
TRBJ2-2 NA TRBV2 NA TGTGCCAGCAGTGTCTTTAGCGGGGAGCTGTTTTTT CASSVFSGELFF
TRBJ2-3 NA TRBV12-3/TRBV12-4 NA TGTGCCAGCAGTTCTAGCGTGAAGGCAGATACGCAGTATTTT CASSSSVKADTQYF
TRBJ2-3 NA TRBV28 NA TGTGCCAGCAGTTTAGGACCGGGGCTTAGCACAGATACGCAGTATTTT CASSLGPGLSTDTQYF
TRBJ2-4 NA TRBV7-2 NA TGTGCCAGCAGCCGAGGCGGAGGCTCCAAAAACATTCAGTACTTC CASSRGGGSKNIQYF
TRBJ1-4 few TRBV3-1 NA TGTGCCAGCAGCCAAGTATCGAGAGGACAGTCCGAAAAACTGTTTTTT CASSQVSRGQSEKLFF
TRBJ2-6 medium-sized TRBV7-9 NA TGTGCCAGCAGCTTGGACGGGGCCAACGTCCTGACTTTC CASSLDGANVLTF
TRBJ2-5 few TRBV12-5 TRBD1 TGTGCTAGTGGGCGAACCTCGGGACAGGTCTCCTCCCAGTACTTC CASGRTSGQVSSQYF
TRBJ1-2 few TRBV9 NA TGTGCCAGCGGTAACAACTATGGCTACACCTTC CASGNNYGYTF
TRBJ2-2 few TRBV7-9 TRBD1 TGTGCCAGCAGCTCCAGGGGGCAGAGGACCGGGGAGCTGTTTTTT CASSSRGQRTGELFF
TRBJ2-7 few TRBV4-1 TRBD2 TGCGCCAGCAGCCAAGACGGAGCGGGGTGGGACTACGAGCAGTACTTC CASSQDGAGWDYEQYF
TRBJ2-3 NA TRBV18 NA TGTGCCAGCTCACCCTGGAGGGGCGTAGTCACAGATACGCAGTATTTT CASSPWRGVVTDTQYF
TRBJ2-1 NA TRBV10-3 TRBD2 TGTGCCATCACCGAGGGACTAGCCGAATACAATGAGCAGTTCTTC CAITEGLAEYNEQFF
TRBJ1-6 NA TRBV7-9 TRBD1 TGTGCCAGCATCCCACAGGGGGCTGGGTATAATTCACCCCTCCACTTT CASIPQGAGYNSPLHF
TRBJ2-2 medium-sized TRBV15 NA TGTGCCACCAGCGTAACAGGAGACGGGGAGCTGTTTTTT CATSVTGDGELFF
TRBJ2-2 medium-sized TRBV6-5 TRBD1 TGTGCCAGCAGCTCCAGGGGGCCGGCCGGGGAGCTGTTTTTT CASSSRGPAGELFF
TRBJ2-5 medium-sized TRBV6-2/TRBV6-3 NA TGTGCCAGCAGAGCGAAACACCAAGAGACCCAGTACTTC CASRAKHQETQYF
TRBJ2-1 few TRBV6-5 NA TGTGCCAGCAGTTACTCGTTAGGCAGACACAATGAGCAGTTCTTC CASSYSLGRHNEQFF
TRBJ2-7 medium-sized TRBV7-6 NA TGTGCCAGCAGCTTAGGTCCAGGGAGCTACGAGCAGTACTTC CASSLGPGSYEQYF
TRBJ2-7 medium-sized TRBV10-3 NA TGTGCCATGTGGGCAGGACCACCCTCCTACGAGCAGTACTTC CAMWAGPPSYEQYF
TRBJ2-7 NA TRBV4-1 NA TGCGCCAGCAGGGCCAGGAAATCCTACGAGCAGTACTTC CASRARKSYEQYF
TRBJ1-1 NA TRBV3-1 NA TGTGCCAGCAGCCAAGATCCGGACGCTTACGTGAACACTGAAGCTTTCTTT CASSQDPDAYVNTEAFF
TRBJ1-1 few TRBV28 NA TGTGCCAGCTACCCTGAGCCCCAGATACCGAACACTGAAGCTTTCTTT CASYPEPQIPNTEAFF
TRBJ1-2 NA TRBV27 NA TGTGCCAGCAGCCCTTTGTTAGGCGGTTACTATGGCTACACCTTC CASSPLLGGYYGYTF
TRBJ2-6 NA TRBV18 NA TGTGCCAGCTCACCGTCGCTGGTGGGTACTGGGGCCAACGTCCTGACTTTC CASSPSLVGTGANVLTF
TRBJ2-3 NA TRBV9 NA TGTGCCAGCAGCGTAGGTCAGGGTCCTTATACGCAGTATTTT CASSVGQGPYTQYF
TRBJ1-4 NA TRBV29-1 NA TGCAGCGTTGGGCAGGGTTCTGAAAAACTGTTTTTT CSVGQGSEKLFF
TRBJ1-4 few TRBV9 TRBD1 TGTGCCAGCAGCCGCTCGCGAGGGACAGGGTGGGAAGAAAAACTGTTTTTT CASSRSRGTGWEEKLFF
TRBJ2-3 NA TRBV28 TRBD1 TGTGCCAGCAGTGGGACAGGGTCCGCGGATACGCAGTATTTT CASSGTGSADTQYF
TRBJ1-2 few TRBV11-2 TRBD1 TGTGCCAGCAGCTTAGGAGGGACAGCCCAGGGCTACACCTTC CASSLGGTAQGYTF
TRBJ1-1 medium-sized TRBV7-9 TRBD1 TGTGCCAGCACCCCAAGACAGGGAGGCCCCTTAAACCCTGAAGCTTTCTTT CASTPRQGGPLNPEAFF
TRBJ2-5 few TRBV5-1 NA TGCGCCAGCAGCTTGGGCGGGACACCCCAAGAGACCCAGTACTTC CASSLGGTPQETQYF
TRBJ2-5 few TRBV7-8 NA TGTGCCAGCAGCACCCGACAGAATACCTACCAAGAGACCCAGTACTTC CASSTRQNTYQETQYF
TRBJ2-7 medium-sized TRBV5-1 NA TGCGCCAGCAGCGAGAGCCGTATCACCTACGAGCAGTACTTC CASSESRITYEQYF
TRBJ2-5 few TRBV20-1 NA TGCAGTGCTAGGCCCTCACAGCCGTACCAAGAGACCCAGTACTTC CSARPSQPYQETQYF
TRBJ2-1 medium-sized TRBV3-1 TRBD2 TGTGCCAGCAGCCAACCCCGGATGACTAGCGGGGGGGGTAATGAGCAGTTCTTC CASSQPRMTSGGGNEQFF